The 17 T cell receptor beta chains below come from one sample, sequenced in a study of blood T cell repertoires in COVID-19. TCRdb keeps only in-frame clones here, not all; method: immunoSEQ multiplex PCR. The top ten hold 7.4% of the sample, which has 200,000 to 250,000 clones, approximately 83% seen once. Specimen: peripheral blood. These receptor sequences come from a woman aged 50 to 60 with acute or convalescent COVID-19.

A remark on this clone: Other DNA sequences in the sample encode the same CDR3. J is TRBJ1-2 and V is TRBV15; 7 positions agree with TRBD1. The trim removed 1 base at V and 1 base at J, leaving 0 bases unmatched. The CDR3 totals 14 residues. Per germline, CDR1 LNHNV and CDR2 YYDKDF (reference sequence). The CDR3 DNA is TGTGCCACCAGCAGAGGACAGGGTAACTATGGCTACACCTTC. It specifies CATSRGQGNYGYTF.

The chain carries TRBV5-1 and TRBJ1-3; 7 bases are a match to TRBD1. The germline gives CDR1 SGHRS, CDR2 YFSETQ. The V gene end was trimmed by 5 bases and the J gene end by 2 bases; junction bases not matched to a gene: 4. There are 14 residues in the CDR3. CDR3 sequence (DNA): TGCGCCAGCAGGGTCCAGGGGGCTGGAAACACCATATATTTT. This translates into CASRVQGAGNTIYF.

The chain recombines TRBV28 with TRBJ2-5; 9 positions match TRBD1. V trimming: 6 bases; J trimming: 4 bases; junction bases outside the gene matches: 6. Germline CDR1 and CDR2: MDHEN and SYDVKM. The CDR3 has 14 residues. CDR3 protein: CASSLGQGTETQYF. The DNA for the CDR3 is TGTGCCAGCAGCCTCGGACAGGGGACAGAGACCCAGTACTTC.

The rearrangement uses TRBV29-1 and TRBJ2-2, with TRBD2 as a possible D gene (6 bases). V lost 7 bases and J 0 bases, leaving 12 bases between the germline ends. From germline, CDR1 is SQVTM and CDR2 ANQGSEA. This CDR3 comprises 14 residues. The CDR3 nucleotides are TGCAGCGCTCTACTAGCTTCGAACACCGGGGAGCTGTTTTTT. This sequence encodes CSALLASNTGELFF.

This chain connects TRBV19 to TRBJ1-2; 9 nucleotides match TRBD1. Germline lookup yields CDR1 LNHDA and CDR2 SQIVND (reference sequence). Trimming at V came to 2 bases and at J to 4 bases, leaving 5 bases not matched to a gene. The CDR3 covers 15 residues. The CDR3 reads CASSILDRGGYGYTF. The CDR3 DNA reads as TGTGCCAGTAGTATATTGGACAGGGGAGGCTATGGCTACACCTTC.

The chain links TRBV28 to TRBJ1-6; 9 nucleotides align to TRBD1. The CDR3 totals 14 residues. Germline assignment: CDR1 MDHEN and CDR2 SYDVKM. The V and J ends lost 7 bases and 14 bases, in that order; junction bases with no gene match: 12. CDR3 in DNA: TGTGCCAGCATTCCAACCGGACAGGGGTTCTCCCTCCACTTT. It translates to CASIPTGQGFSLHF. The full variable domain, in which reference TRBV28 and TRBJ1-6 provide the parts outside the CDR3, is DVKVTQSSRYLVKRTGEKVFLECVQDMDHENMFWYRQDPGLGLRLIYFSYDVKMKEKGDIPEGYSVSREKKERFSLILESASTNQTSMYLCASIPTGQGFSLHFGNGTRLTVT.

The chain links TRBV7-2 to TRBJ1-5; 9 positions agree with TRBD1. With 5 bases clipped from V and 5 bases from J, the junction kept 13 bases outside the gene matches. The CDR3 sequence is 17 residues long. The V gene's germline CDR1 is SGHTA and CDR2 FQGNSA. The DNA of the CDR3 is TGTGCCAGCAGCCCACGGACAGGGGCGGTTTCGGATCAGCCCCAGCATTTT. Translation gives CASSPRTGAVSDQPQHF.

The chain joins TRBV3-1 (or the pseudogene TRBV3-2) to TRBJ2-5; 9 nucleotides line up with TRBD2. CDR3 length: 18 residues. Germline lookup yields CDR1 LGHDT and CDR2 YNNKEL (reference sequence). Germline trimming cut 0 bases from V and 3 bases from J; bases unmatched to any gene: 11. CDR3 protein: CASSQDQRASGRKETQYF. DNA for the CDR3: TGTGCCAGCAGCCAAGATCAGAGGGCAAGCGGGAGGAAAGAGACCCAGTACTTC.

The chain combines TRBV19 with TRBJ2-6; D is unclear. This CDR3 has 15 residues. V lost 5 bases to trimming and J lost 0 bases, with 8 bases between them. Per the germline V gene, CDR1 is LNHDA and CDR2 is SQIVND (reference sequence). The CDR3 nucleotides read TGTGCCAGTAGTCCTCCGAGCTCTGGGGCCAACGTCCTGACTTTC. Protein product: CASSPPSSGANVLTF.

This chain uses TRBV6-5 with TRBJ2-7; TRBD2 matches 11 bases. The CDR3 length is 15 residues. Trimming cost V 7 bases and J 4 bases; bases outside gene matches: 9. Germline loops: CDR1 MNHEY, CDR2 SVGAGI. The CDR3 region is CASTPGLAVHYEQYF. CDR3 nucleotides: TGTGCCAGCACTCCGGGACTAGCGGTTCATTACGAGCAGTACTTC.

This chain connects TRBV18 to TRBJ1-1; no definite D call. The CDR3 sequence is 11 residues long. Germline V CDR1 and CDR2: KGHSH, LQKENI. Trimming took 3 bases from V and 10 from J, leaving 9 bases between them. As DNA, the CDR3 is TGTGCCAGCTCACCTTCCAGAGGAGCTTTCTTT. Its translation is CASSPSRGAFF.

V usage is TRBV6-2 or TRBV6-3 and J usage is TRBJ2-4, with 9 bases aligning to TRBD1. The CDR3 loop spans 13 amino acids. V dropped 6 bases and J dropped 5; count of bases not matched to a gene: 2. From germline, CDR1 is MNHEY and CDR2 SVGEGT. CDR3 loop: CASSRTGENIQYF. DNA of the CDR3: TGTGCCAGCAGCAGGACAGGGGAAAACATTCAGTACTTC.

The chain is built from TRBV7-8 and TRBJ1-1; D is unresolved. The CDR3 extends over 14 amino acids. Germline-derived CDR1 and CDR2 are SGHVS and FQNEAQ. The V gene lost 3 bases and the J gene lost 4 bases, with 12 bases spanning the gap. CDR3 sequence: CASSFQLGGTEAFF. For the CDR3, the DNA is TGTGCCAGCAGCTTCCAGCTGGGAGGCACTGAAGCTTTCTTT.

This clone was seen once. The chain is built from TRBV6-5 and TRBJ2-7; D unclear. Germline V gene lookup returns CDR1 MNHEY and CDR2 SVGAGI. V dropped 8 bases and J dropped 3 bases, with 5 bases sitting between them. The CDR3 is made up of 10 amino acids. The CDR3 DNA reads as TGTGCCAGCTCGGGCTACGAGCAGTACTTC. Translated: CASSGYEQYF.

The J gene is TRBJ1-4, the V gene TRBV28, with 8 bases lining up with TRBD1. Trimming took 6 bases from V and 2 from J; bases not matched to a gene: 14. The germline gives CDR1 MDHEN, CDR2 SYDVKM. The CDR3 runs 18 residues. Here the CDR3 DNA reads TGTGCCAGCAGCTTAATGGCCCTGCAGGGGGCGACTAATGAAAAACTGTTTTTT. Protein: CASSLMALQGATNEKLFF.

The chain has TRBV5-5 and TRBJ1-2; D may be TRBD1 (6 bases). Germline loops: CDR1 SGHKS, CDR2 YYEKEE (reference sequence). This CDR3 comprises 13 residues. V lost 6 bases, J lost 3 bases, and 12 bases lay in between. This chain's CDR3 is CASTAGVDYGYTF. DNA for the CDR3: TGTGCCAGCACGGCAGGGGTAGACTATGGCTACACCTTC.

The chain recombines TRBV30 with TRBJ1-2; no definite D call. The V end lost 3 bases, the J end lost 8 bases, and 13 bases lay between the germline ends. The CDR3 spans 12 residues. The germline V gene encodes CDR1 GTSNPN and CDR2 SVGIG (reference sequence). CDR3 protein: CAWSRDGAGYTF. The CDR3 DNA follows: TGTGCCTGGAGCCGGGATGGTGCGGGCTACACCTTC. Based on the CDR3 plus reference TRBV30 and TRBJ1-2, the full variable domain is SQTIHQWPATLVQPVGSPLSLECTVEGTSNPNLYWYRQAAGRGLQLLFYSVGIGQISSEVPQNLSASRPQDRQFILSSKKLLLSDSGFYLCAWSRDGAGYTFGSGTRLTVV.